This note documents a single TCR beta chain sequence. No antigen is known for it. The ends were cut back, 3 bases at V and 4 bases at J, with 10 bases in the middle. Germline V CDR1 and CDR2: MRHNA, SNTAGT. CDR3 length equals 14 residues. These data originate in a study of T cell clones after liver transplantation. About the research overall: Liver transplant recipients had immunosuppression withdrawal attempted within 2 years. TCRbeta sequencing after a pre-transplant mixed lymphocyte reaction identified graft-donor-reactive clones, later tracked in post-transplant blood. Overall study findings and caveats: The donor-reactive repertoire was only partly measurable in two subjects, lacking donor cells.

Measured with immunoSEQ multiplex PCR; TCRdb has only the in-frame clones, and not every one. The data contain about 15,000 clones, roughly 91% of them singletons. The sample consisted of CD8+ T cells from blood, taken before liver transplant. The clonotype originates from a human donor who received a liver transplant. This chain connects TRBV6-4 to TRBJ2-1; D unclear. The CDR3 protein is CASSEGQQYNEQFF. CDR3 nucleotide sequence: TGTGCCAGCAGTGAAGGTCAACAGTACAATGAGCAGTTCTTC.